This passage covers 30 T cell receptor beta chains from one sample sequenced in a study of T cell repertoires in aging, cancer and after chemotherapy. Peripheral blood genomic DNA, not sorted cells or RNA, was the template. Rearranged V-D-J TRB sequences were amplified with a mixed TRB-A/B primer pool. A single record per CDR3 protein comes from TCRdb applying MiXCR to the multiplex PCR reads. The sample lists thousands of distinct CDR3 sequences, nearly 55% occurring once. What was sequenced was blood. Receptors originate from a human donor in good health.

This chain connects TRBV12-3 or TRBV12-4 to TRBJ2-7, with a tentative D call TRBD2 (5 bases). The V end lost 6 bases, the J end lost 6 bases, and 12 bases lay between the germline ends. The CDR3 is made up of 12 amino acids. The CDR3 nucleotides read TGTGCCAGCAGCCTGCAGAGGGTCGAGCAGTACTTC. Residues: CASSLQRVEQYF.

The rearrangement links TRBV12-3 or TRBV12-4 to TRBJ2-1; D may be TRBD1 or TRBD2 (6 bases each). This CDR3 has 16 residues. The V gene lost 7 bases and the J gene lost 6 bases, with 22 bases spanning the gap. CDR3 region: CASNRGRRVGSNEQFF. The CDR3 DNA reads TGTGCCAGCAACCGGGGGCGCAGGGTTGGTAGCAATGAGCAGTTCTTC.

This chain joins TRBV18 and TRBJ2-5, with D possibly being TRBD1 or TRBD2 (6 bases each). CDR3 size: 15 residues. Trimming took 3 bases from V and 2 from J, leaving 13 bases between them. CDR1 and CDR2 (germline): KGHSH, LQKENI. The CDR3 coding sequence is TGTGCCAGCTCACCCTCTAAAGGGGGGCAAGAGACCCAGTACTTC. Translating it yields CASSPSKGGQETQYF.

There are a few counts of this clonotype. The chain links TRBV29-1 to TRBJ2-5; TRBD1 matches at 8 bases. With V trimmed by 5 bases and J by 5 bases, 1 base remained unmatched. CDR3 length: 11 residues. Looked up from germline, CDR1 is SQVTM and CDR2 is ANQGSEA. CDR3: CSVNRGETQYF. The DNA for the CDR3 is TGCAGCGTTAACAGGGGGGAGACCCAGTACTTC.

The J gene is TRBJ2-2, the V gene TRBV7-9; tentatively, D is TRBD2 (6 bases). Trimming pared 2 bases from V and 1 base from J, leaving 11 bases between. The length of the CDR3 is 16 residues. Germline assignment: CDR1 SEHNR and CDR2 FQNEAQ (reference sequence). The CDR3 DNA reads as TGTGCCAGCAGCTTAAGCGCGGGACTGAACACCGGGGAGCTGTTTTTT. Its protein is CASSLSAGLNTGELFF.

The chain employs TRBV12-3 or TRBV12-4 and TRBJ1-5, with no clear D. Between the trimmed V and J ends, which lost 3 bases and 6 bases, there was a span of 15 bases. The CDR3 is 15 residues long. The CDR3 sequence: CASSFVGSMVQPQHF. The CDR3 coding sequence is TGTGCCAGCAGTTTCGTAGGATCAATGGTTCAGCCCCAGCATTTT.

The V call is TRBV29-1, the J call TRBJ2-3, with D possibly matching TRBD1 (6 bases). The germline CDR1 and CDR2 sequences are SQVTM and ANQGSEA. The V and J ends lost 7 bases and 1 base respectively, with 15 bases between them. The CDR3 is made up of 14 amino acids. CDR3 nucleotides: TGCAGCGGCGGATATGGGGGCCGCACAGATACGCAGTATTTT. Translation: CSGGYGGRTDTQYF.

The chain is built from TRBV6-1 and TRBJ2-2; unclear D gene. CDR1 is MNHNS and CDR2 is SASEGT in the germline V gene. V was cut by 7 bases and J by 0 bases, with 12 bases left in between. There are 15 residues in the CDR3. The CDR3 spells CASNGRQSNTGELFF. The CDR3 DNA follows: TGTGCCAGCAATGGCAGACAATCGAACACCGGGGAGCTGTTTTTT.

This clonotype has just one count. One junction end does not reproduce the germline sequence, and a read error may be involved. The rearrangement links TRBV5-6 to TRBJ2-1, with 10 bases identical to TRBD1. The CDR3 is 13 amino acids. CDR1 and CDR2 (germline): SGHDT, YYEEEE. CDR3 bases: TGTGCCAGCAACTTGGACAGGGGGAATGAGCAGTTCTTC. Translating gives CASNLDRGNEQFF.

V usage is TRBV4-3 and J usage is TRBJ2-4, with 9 bases that match TRBD1. This CDR3 has 16 amino acids. Germline trimming cut 0 bases from V and 7 bases from J; bases unmatched to any gene: 7. CDR1 and CDR2 from the germline V gene are LGHNA and YSLEER. CDR3 protein: CASSQELGTGMNIQYF. The CDR3 DNA is TGCGCCAGCAGCCAAGAGTTAGGGACAGGGATGAACATTCAGTACTTC.

Only a few counts were recorded for this clonotype. V gene TRBV19 combines with J gene TRBJ1-6; D perhaps matches TRBD1 (6 bases). This CDR3 comprises 17 residues. The V end lost 3 bases, the J end lost 2 bases, and 14 bases lay between the germline ends. Germline V gene lookup returns CDR1 LNHDA and CDR2 SQIVND (reference sequence). The CDR3 is CASSMPDRDTYNSPLHF. As DNA, the CDR3 is TGTGCCAGTAGTATGCCAGACCGGGACACCTATAATTCACCCCTCCACTTT.

This CDR3 is CAWSVAGSYGYTF. As DNA, the CDR3 is TGTGCCTGGAGTGTGGCGGGCTCGTATGGCTACACCTTC. The J gene is TRBJ1-2, the V gene TRBV30; D gene ambiguous. The V and J ends lost 0 bases and 5 bases respectively, with 10 bases between them. The germline V gene encodes CDR1 GTSNPN and CDR2 SVGIG (reference sequence). The CDR3 has 13 amino acids.

This sequence joins TRBV18 and TRBJ2-3; D remains ambiguous. CDR3 length: 15 residues. Trimming left V 6 bases short and J 0 bases short, with 13 bases between. CDR1 and CDR2 from the germline V gene are KGHSH and LQKENI. In nucleotides, the CDR3 is TGTGCCAGCTCCTTACAGTACAGTAGCACAGATACGCAGTATTTT. It specifies CASSLQYSSTDTQYF.

The chain combines TRBV6-2 or TRBV6-3 with TRBJ1-3, with D unclear. The germline V gene encodes CDR1 MNHEY and CDR2 SVGEGT. There are 13 residues in the CDR3. V lost 7 bases and J 1 base, leaving 8 bases between the germline ends. DNA for the CDR3: TGTGCCAGCACTGTACCTTCTGGAAACACCATATATTTT. Protein sequence: CASTVPSGNTIYF.

This clonotype was seen a few times. The chain links TRBV19 to TRBJ2-7; D possibly corresponds to TRBD1 (5 bases). There are 13 residues in the CDR3. Trimming took 7 bases from V and 0 from J, leaving 10 bases between them. Germline-derived CDR1 and CDR2 are LNHDA and SQIVND (reference sequence). The CDR3 protein is CASNRDSSYEQYF. In DNA form, the CDR3 reads TGTGCCAGTAATCGAGACAGCTCCTACGAGCAGTACTTC.

The rearrangement links TRBV30 to TRBJ2-7, with 7 positions matching TRBD1. Germline CDR1 and CDR2: GTSNPN and SVGIG (reference sequence). V lost 5 bases, J lost 2 bases, and 6 bases stayed unmatched. The CDR3 runs to 13 residues. The CDR3 loop is CAWRRGIAYEQYF. DNA for the CDR3: TGTGCCTGGCGCAGGGGGATCGCCTACGAGCAGTACTTC.

This sequence joins TRBV15 and TRBJ2-2; 10 nucleotides line up with TRBD2. The CDR3 sequence is 15 residues long. The germline CDR1 and CDR2 sequences are LNHNV and YYDKDF (reference sequence). The junction had 4 bases not matched to a gene; V was cut back by 2 bases and J by 7 bases. The CDR3 DNA reads TGTGCCACCAGCAGACTAGCGGGAGAGGTCGGGGAGCTGTTTTTT. Translation: CATSRLAGEVGELFF.

The chain uses TRBV6-4 and TRBJ2-1; 9 nucleotides match TRBD1. The V gene end was trimmed by 4 bases and the J gene end by 2 bases; junction bases not matched to a gene: 3. The CDR3 has 15 residues. Germline CDR1 is MRHNA and CDR2 is SNTAGT. The CDR3 DNA reads as TGTGCCAGCAGTGGGGGACAGGGCCCCTACAATGAGCAGTTCTTC. Its protein is CASSGGQGPYNEQFF.

The chain uses TRBV5-5 and TRBJ1-3; TRBD1 matches at 12 bases. CDR3 size: 19 residues. The V segment lost 4 bases and the J segment 7 bases; nucleotides outside the gene matches: 18. Germline values: CDR1 SGHKS, CDR2 YYEKEE (reference sequence). The CDR3 here is CASSLRDRGLGSTGNTIYF. CDR3 coding DNA: TGTGCCAGCAGCCTCCGGGACAGGGGGCTTGGATCCACAGGGAACACCATATATTTT.

V and J are TRBV29-1 and TRBJ2-1, with D hard to call. Germline loops: CDR1 SQVTM, CDR2 ANQGSEA. V lost 4 bases and J 1 base, leaving 11 bases between the germline ends. This CDR3 contains 14 residues. The CDR3 loop is CSVVSRESYNEQFF. The DNA for the CDR3 is TGCAGCGTTGTTTCCCGAGAATCCTACAATGAGCAGTTCTTC.

The chain couples TRBV7-9 to TRBJ1-1; D not resolved. Germline-derived CDR1 and CDR2 are SEHNR and FQNEAQ (reference sequence). The CDR3 has 13 residues. With 2 bases removed from V and 1 base from J, the gap between germline ends came to 5 bases. The CDR3 sequence is CASSLMENTEAFF. The CDR3 nucleotides read TGTGCCAGCAGCTTAATGGAGAACACTGAAGCTTTCTTT.

Concerning this clonotype: Relative to the germline gene, one junction end is altered; a read error may explain this. This rearrangement joins TRBV4-3 to TRBJ1-1; unclear D gene. The CDR3 runs to 13 residues. Germline V CDR1 and CDR2: LGHNA, YSLEER. In nucleotides, the CDR3 is TGTGCCAGCAGCCAAGGCTCCGCCACTGAAGCTTTCTTT. It encodes CASSQGSATEAFF.

The table lists this clonotype with a few counts. The rearrangement links TRBV10-3 to TRBJ2-1, with unresolved D. The germline V gene has CDR1 ENHRY and CDR2 SYGVKD. This CDR3 comprises 14 residues. V dropped 2 bases and J dropped 8 bases, with 13 bases sitting between them. CDR3 amino acids: CAISESRPPDEQFF. The CDR3 DNA reads as TGTGCCATCAGTGAGAGCAGGCCCCCCGATGAGCAGTTCTTC.

The chain employs TRBV19 and TRBJ2-7, with D perhaps given as TRBD1 or TRBD2 (5 bases each). Germline CDR1 is LNHDA and CDR2 is SQIVND (reference sequence). The CDR3 loop spans 15 amino acids. The V gene lost 9 bases and the J gene lost 2 bases, with 20 bases spanning the gap. Here the CDR3 reads CASSPGPGSTYEQYF. The CDR3 region has the DNA TGTGCCAGCTCCCCGGGGCCAGGGAGTACCTACGAGCAGTACTTC. Combining the CDR3 with reference TRBV19 and TRBJ2-7 gives the whole variable domain DGGITQSPKYLFRKEGQNVTLSCEQNLNHDAMYWYRQDPGQGLRLIYYSQIVNDFQKGDIAEGYSVSREKKESFPLTVTSAQKNPTAFYLCASSPGPGSTYEQYFGPGTRLTVT.

This clonotype was detected only a few times. This rearrangement joins TRBV6-1 to TRBJ2-2; perhaps TRBD1 as D (6 bases). The CDR3 length is 15 residues. CDR1 and CDR2 from the germline V gene are MNHNS and SASEGT. The ends were cut back, 7 bases at V and 4 bases at J, with 16 bases in the middle. The CDR3 nucleotides are TGTGCCAGCATTTTTACAGGGCAGGTCACCGGGGAGCTGTTTTTT. Translating it yields CASIFTGQVTGELFF.

The chain carries TRBV7-6 and TRBJ1-1, with a weak D call TRBD1 (5 bases). Per germline, CDR1 SGHVS and CDR2 FNYEAQ. The V gene lost 1 base and the J gene lost 8 bases, with 14 bases spanning the gap. The CDR3 runs to 14 residues. Written as DNA, the CDR3 is TGTGCCAGCAGCTTAGTCCCAGGGCTAGAGGAAGCTTTCTTT. It is translated as CASSLVPGLEEAFF.

The J gene is TRBJ2-5, the V gene TRBV19, with 8 bases lining up with TRBD1. The CDR3 runs 15 residues. The V segment lost 6 bases and the J segment 5 bases; nucleotides outside the gene matches: 11. Germline V gene sequence: CDR1 LNHDA, CDR2 SQIVND (reference sequence). The CDR3 here is CASRGRDRISETQYF. CDR3 coding DNA: TGTGCCAGTAGGGGCCGGGACAGGATATCGGAGACCCAGTACTTC.

V is TRBV13 and J is TRBJ2-1, with D hard to call. This CDR3 comprises 11 residues. The germline CDR1 and CDR2 sequences are PRHDT and FYEKMQ (reference sequence). V was cut by 4 bases and J by 10 bases, with 8 bases left in between. The CDR3 coding sequence is TGTGCCAGCAGCTGGTCCGGCGAGCAGTTCTTC. This translates into CASSWSGEQFF.

Written as DNA, the CDR3 is TGTGCCAGCAGCTTCTTTACAGAAAATTCACCCCTCCACTTT. Translation: CASSFFTENSPLHF. The chain carries TRBV5-4 and TRBJ1-6; D remains unclear. This CDR3 region has 14 residues. Per the germline V gene, CDR1 is SGHNT and CDR2 is YYREEE (reference sequence). V dropped 2 bases and J dropped 7 bases, with 10 bases sitting between them.

The genes are TRBV11-1 and TRBJ2-7, with D possibly TRBD2 on 6 matching bases. Trimming took off 7 bases at V and 1 base at J, with 14 bases between the two ends. CDR1 SGHAT and CDR2 FQDESV come from the germline V gene (reference sequence). The CDR3 loop spans 14 amino acids. The CDR3 sequence: CASTTSGSSYEQYF. The CDR3 nucleotides read TGTGCCAGCACCACTTCCGGGAGTTCCTACGAGCAGTACTTC.